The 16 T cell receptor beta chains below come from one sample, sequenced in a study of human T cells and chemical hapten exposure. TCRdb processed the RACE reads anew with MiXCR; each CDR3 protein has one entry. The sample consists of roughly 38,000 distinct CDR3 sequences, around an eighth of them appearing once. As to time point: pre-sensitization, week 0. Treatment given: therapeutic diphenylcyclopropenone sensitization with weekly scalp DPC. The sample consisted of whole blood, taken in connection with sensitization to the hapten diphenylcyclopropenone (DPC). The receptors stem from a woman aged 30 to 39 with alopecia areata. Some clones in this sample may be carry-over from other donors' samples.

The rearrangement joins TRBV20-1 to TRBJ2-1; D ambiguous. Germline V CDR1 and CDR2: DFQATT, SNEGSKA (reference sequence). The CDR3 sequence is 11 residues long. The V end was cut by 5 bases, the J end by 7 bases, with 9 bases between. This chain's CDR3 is CSAGNGNEQFF. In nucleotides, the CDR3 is TGCAGTGCTGGAAATGGGAATGAGCAGTTCTTC.

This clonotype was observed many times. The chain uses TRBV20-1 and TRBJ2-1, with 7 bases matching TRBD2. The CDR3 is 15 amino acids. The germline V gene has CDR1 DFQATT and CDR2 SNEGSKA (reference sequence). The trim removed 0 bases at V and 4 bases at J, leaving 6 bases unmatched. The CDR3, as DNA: TGCAGTGCTAGAGAAAGAGGGAGGGTGTACAATGAGCAGTTCTTC. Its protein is CSARERGRVYNEQFF.

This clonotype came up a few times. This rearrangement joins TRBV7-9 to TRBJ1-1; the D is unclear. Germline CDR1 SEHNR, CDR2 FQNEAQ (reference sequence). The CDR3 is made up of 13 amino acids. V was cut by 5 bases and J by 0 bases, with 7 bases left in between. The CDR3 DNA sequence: TGTGCCAGCAGCCTCCGTTTGAACACTGAAGCTTTCTTT. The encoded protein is CASSLRLNTEAFF.

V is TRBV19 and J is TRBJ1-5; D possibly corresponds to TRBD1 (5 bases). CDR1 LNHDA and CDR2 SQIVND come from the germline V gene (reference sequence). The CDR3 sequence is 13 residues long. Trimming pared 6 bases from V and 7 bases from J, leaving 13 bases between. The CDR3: CASRGEVWQPQHF. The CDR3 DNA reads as TGTGCCAGTAGGGGGGAAGTCTGGCAGCCCCAGCATTTT.

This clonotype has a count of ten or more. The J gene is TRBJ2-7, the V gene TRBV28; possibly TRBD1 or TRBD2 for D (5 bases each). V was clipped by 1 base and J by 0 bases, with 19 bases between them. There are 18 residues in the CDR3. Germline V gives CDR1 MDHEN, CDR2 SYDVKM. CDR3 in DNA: TGTGCCAGCAGTTTATTAGGGGTAGGCAGCGGAGGCTCCTACGAGCAGTACTTC. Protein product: CASSLLGVGSGGSYEQYF.

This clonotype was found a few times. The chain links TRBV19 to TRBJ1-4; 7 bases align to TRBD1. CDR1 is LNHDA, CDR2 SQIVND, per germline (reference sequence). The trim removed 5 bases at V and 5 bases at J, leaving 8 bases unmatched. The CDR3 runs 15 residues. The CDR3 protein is CASSARRGRNEKLFF. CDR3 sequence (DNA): TGTGCCAGTAGTGCCCGCAGGGGGAGGAATGAAAAACTGTTTTTT.

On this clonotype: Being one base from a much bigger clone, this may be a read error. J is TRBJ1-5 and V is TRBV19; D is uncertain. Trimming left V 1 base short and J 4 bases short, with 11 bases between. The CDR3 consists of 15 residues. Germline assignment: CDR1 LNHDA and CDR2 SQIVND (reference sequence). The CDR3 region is CASSIAMVWNQPQHF. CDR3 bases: TGTGCCAGTAGTATAGCTATGGTATGGAATCAGCCCCAGCATTTT.

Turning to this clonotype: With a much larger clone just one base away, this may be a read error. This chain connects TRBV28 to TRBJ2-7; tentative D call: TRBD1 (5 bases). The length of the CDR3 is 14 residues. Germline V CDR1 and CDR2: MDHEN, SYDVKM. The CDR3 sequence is CASSSQDYSYKQYF. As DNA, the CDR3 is TGTGCCAGCAGTTCACAGGATTATTCCTACAAGCAGTACTTC.

In DNA form, the CDR3 reads TGTGCCAGCAGTTTCCAGGGGACCGGGGAGCTGTTTTTT. This sequence encodes CASSFQGTGELFF. The V and J genes are TRBV28 and TRBJ2-2; possible D gene TRBD1, 6 bases. V lost 3 bases, J lost 5 bases, and 7 bases lay in between. The CDR3 totals 13 residues. Germline CDR1 is MDHEN and CDR2 is SYDVKM.

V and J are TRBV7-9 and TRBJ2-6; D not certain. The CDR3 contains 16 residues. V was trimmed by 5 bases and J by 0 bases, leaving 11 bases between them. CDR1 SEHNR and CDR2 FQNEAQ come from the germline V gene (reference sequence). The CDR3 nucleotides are TGTGCCAGCAGCCAAAGATTCAACTCTGGGGCCAACGTCCTGACTTTC. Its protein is CASSQRFNSGANVLTF.

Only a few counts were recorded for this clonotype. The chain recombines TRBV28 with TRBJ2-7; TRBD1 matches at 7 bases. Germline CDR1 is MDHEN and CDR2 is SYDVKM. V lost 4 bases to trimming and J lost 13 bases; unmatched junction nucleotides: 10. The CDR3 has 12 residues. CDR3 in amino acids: CASSSPPDRPYF. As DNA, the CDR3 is TGTGCCAGCAGTTCTCCCCCGGACAGGCCATACTTC.

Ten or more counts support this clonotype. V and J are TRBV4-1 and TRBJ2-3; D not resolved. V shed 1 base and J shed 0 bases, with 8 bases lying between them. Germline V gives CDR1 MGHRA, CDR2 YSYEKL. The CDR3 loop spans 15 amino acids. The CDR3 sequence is CASSQAVLSTDTQYF. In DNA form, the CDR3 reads TGCGCCAGCAGCCAAGCGGTTCTTAGCACAGATACGCAGTATTTT.

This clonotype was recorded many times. In DNA, the CDR3 is TGTGCCAACACACAAGATGGACAGGGAAACACTGAAGCTTTCTTT. It codes for CANTQDGQGNTEAFF. The V call is TRBV2, the J call TRBJ1-1; 8 bases fit TRBD1. Trimming cost V 10 bases and J 2 bases; bases outside gene matches: 12. The CDR3 sequence is 15 residues long. Germline CDR1 is SNHLY and CDR2 is FYNNEI.

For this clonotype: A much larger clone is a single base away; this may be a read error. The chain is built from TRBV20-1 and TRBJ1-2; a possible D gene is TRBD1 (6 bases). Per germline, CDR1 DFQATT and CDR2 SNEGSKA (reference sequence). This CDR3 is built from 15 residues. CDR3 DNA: TGCAGTGCTAGAATTACAGGGAAACTTAACAATGGCTACACCTTC. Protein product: CSARITGKLNNGYTF.

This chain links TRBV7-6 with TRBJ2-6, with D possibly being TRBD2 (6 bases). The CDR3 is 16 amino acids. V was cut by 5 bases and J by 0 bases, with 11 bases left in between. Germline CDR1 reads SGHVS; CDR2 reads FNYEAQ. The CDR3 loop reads CASSLEGRSGANVLTF. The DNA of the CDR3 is TGTGCCAGCAGCCTGGAGGGCCGCTCTGGGGCCAACGTCCTGACTTTC.

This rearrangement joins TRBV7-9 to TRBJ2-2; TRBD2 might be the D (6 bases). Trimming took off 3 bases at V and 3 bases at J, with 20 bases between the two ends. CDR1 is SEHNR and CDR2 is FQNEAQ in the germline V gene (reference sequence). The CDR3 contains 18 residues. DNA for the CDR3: TGTGCCAGCAGCTTGATACTAGCAACCAGATATGACACCGGGGAGCTGTTTTTT. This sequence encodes CASSLILATRYDTGELFF.